A single sample gave rise to the 28 T cell receptor beta chains below, sequenced in a study of T cell clones after liver transplantation. Measured with immunoSEQ multiplex PCR; TCRdb has only the in-frame clones, and not every one. Among 20,000 to 25,000 clones listed, roughly 92% were seen once. This specimen consisted of CD8+ T cells from blood, obtained about 27 months after liver transplant. These receptor sequences come from a human patient who received a liver transplant. Some T cells may be the graft donor's.

This clone was counted a single time. V and J are TRBV7-9 and TRBJ2-3, with 8 positions matching TRBD1. The CDR3 loop spans 14 amino acids. In germline, CDR1 is SEHNR, CDR2 FQNEAQ (reference sequence). V dropped 5 bases and J dropped 1; count of bases not matched to a gene: 2. CDR3 residues: CASSPDRGTDTQYF. The CDR3 DNA reads as TGTGCCAGCAGCCCGGACAGGGGCACAGATACGCAGTATTTT. The full variable domain, its missing parts supplied by reference TRBV7-9 and TRBJ2-3, is DTGVSQNPRHKITKRGQNVTFRCDPISEHNRLYWYRQTLGQGPEFLTYFQNEAQLEKSRLLSDRFSAERPKGSFSTLEIQRTEQGDSAMYLCASSPDRGTDTQYFGPGTRLTVL.

The rearrangement joins TRBV7-9 to TRBJ2-7; D is undetermined. Trimming removed 5 bases at V and 0 bases at J, with 11 bases between. CDR3 length: 14 residues. Per germline, CDR1 SEHNR and CDR2 FQNEAQ (reference sequence). The CDR3 here is CASSQGGNSYEQYF. The CDR3 region has the DNA TGTGCCAGCAGCCAAGGCGGCAACTCCTACGAGCAGTACTTC.

This chain uses TRBV13 with TRBJ2-1; possible D gene TRBD2, 6 bases. This CDR3 is built from 15 residues. Germline CDR1 is PRHDT and CDR2 is FYEKMQ (reference sequence). The germline V and J ends were trimmed by 2 bases and 8 bases, with 16 bases remaining between them. The CDR3 sequence is CASSLPGVPDYEQFF. The CDR3 region has the DNA TGTGCCAGCAGCTTACCGGGAGTCCCGGATTATGAGCAGTTCTTC.

The V gene is TRBV13, the J gene TRBJ2-1, with 7 bases aligning to TRBD2. Germline CDR1 PRHDT, CDR2 FYEKMQ (reference sequence). The CDR3 loop spans 16 amino acids. V dropped 0 bases and J dropped 0; count of bases not matched to a gene: 2. CDR3 nucleotides: TGTGCCAGCAGCTTAGGGCGGGAGAGCTCCTACAATGAGCAGTTCTTC. This codes for CASSLGRESSYNEQFF. The variable domain in full, completed from reference TRBV13 and TRBJ2-1, reads AAGVIQSPRHLIKEKRETATLKCYPIPRHDTVYWYQQGPGQDPQFLISFYEKMQSDKGSIPDRFSAQQFSDYHSELNMSSLELGDSALYFCASSLGRESSYNEQFFGPGTRLTVL.

The V gene is TRBV5-6, the J gene TRBJ1-2; D uncertain. Germline loops: CDR1 SGHDT, CDR2 YYEEEE. The CDR3 totals 14 residues. Trimming left V 1 base short and J 3 bases short, with 10 bases between. CDR3 region: CASSLKGSYYGYTF. In DNA, the CDR3 is TGTGCCAGCAGCTTGAAAGGGTCGTACTATGGCTACACCTTC.

This clone is medium-sized (0.01 to 0.1%) in the sample. The J gene is TRBJ1-1, the V gene TRBV27; 7 nucleotides align to TRBD1. The ends lost 2 bases at V and 4 bases at J; junction bases unmatched: 4. Per germline, CDR1 MNHEY and CDR2 SMNVEV (reference sequence). This CDR3 contains 14 residues. The DNA of the CDR3 is TGTGCCAGCAGTTTAGAGGGGGCCCTCACTGAAGCTTTCTTT. This codes for CASSLEGALTEAFF.

This clone was seen a single time. The chain couples TRBV7-9 to TRBJ2-3; 8 nucleotides agree with TRBD2. Germline trimming cut 5 bases from V and 6 bases from J; bases unmatched to any gene: 4. The CDR3 spans 13 residues. CDR1 is SEHNR and CDR2 is FQNEAQ in the germline V gene (reference sequence). The CDR3 here is CASSIRLADTQYF. The CDR3 nucleotides are TGTGCCAGCAGCATCCGACTAGCGGATACGCAGTATTTT.

A single count supports this clone. The chain has TRBV2 and TRBJ2-7; TRBD2 matches 8 bases. Germline trimming cut 7 bases from V and 6 bases from J; bases unmatched to any gene: 11. Germline assignment: CDR1 SNHLY and CDR2 FYNNEI. CDR3 size: 14 residues. CDR3 in amino acids: CASTSGLGEGEQYF. The CDR3 bases are TGTGCCAGCACTTCGGGACTAGGGGAGGGCGAGCAGTACTTC.

The gene calls are TRBV18 and TRBJ2-5; maybe TRBD1 (6 bases). The CDR3 runs 17 residues. Per germline, CDR1 KGHSH and CDR2 LQKENI. V was clipped by 0 bases and J by 3 bases, with 17 bases between them. The CDR3 sequence: CASSPPQVGALEETQYF. The CDR3 DNA reads TGTGCCAGCTCACCACCGCAGGTGGGGGCCCTTGAAGAGACCCAGTACTTC.

Comments on this clone: One end of the junction fails to match germline, which may point to a read error. The chain carries TRBV29-1 and TRBJ1-1; 7 nucleotides agree with TRBD1. The germline V gene encodes CDR1 SQVTM and CDR2 ANQGSEA. This CDR3 contains 11 residues. The CDR3 region is CSVEGGLLAFF. The DNA for the CDR3 is TGCAGCGTCGAAGGGGGCCTCCTAGCTTTCTTT.

The V call is TRBV5-1, the J call TRBJ2-7; no clear D. The germline V gene encodes CDR1 SGHRS and CDR2 YFSETQ. The CDR3 consists of 19 residues. The V end lost 2 bases, the J end lost 6 bases, and 30 bases lay between the germline ends. As DNA, the CDR3 is TGCGCCAGCAGCTTCCCCTCAACCGGTCAAGTAGCATCACCTCTCGAGCAGTACTTC. Residues: CASSFPSTGQVASPLEQYF.

The chain uses TRBV9 and TRBJ2-5, with D possibly being TRBD1 (5 bases). V lost 4 bases and J lost 5, with 15 bases in between. Germline CDR1 SGDLS, CDR2 YYNGEE. This CDR3 has 14 residues. CDR3 sequence: CASSSDLQEETQYF. CDR3 sequence (DNA): TGTGCCAGCAGCTCTGATCTACAGGAGGAGACCCAGTACTTC.

The rearrangement uses TRBV2 and TRBJ2-7, with D perhaps matching TRBD1 (5 bases). The CDR3 sequence is 15 residues long. CDR1 is SNHLY and CDR2 is FYNNEI in the germline V gene. Trimming took off 6 bases at V and 4 bases at J, with 19 bases between the two ends. CDR3 nucleotide sequence: TGTGCCAGCAGCTCCAGGGTAGGGGCGATATACGAGCAGTACTTC. Translated, it gives CASSSRVGAIYEQYF.

J is TRBJ2-7 and V is TRBV19, with 8 bases aligning to TRBD2. The germline CDR1 and CDR2 sequences are LNHDA and SQIVND (reference sequence). The CDR3 consists of 15 residues. The V and J ends lost 5 bases and 3 bases, in that order; junction bases with no gene match: 9. The CDR3 region is CASSSGTRGIYEQYF. CDR3 DNA sequence: TGTGCCAGTAGTTCCGGGACTAGGGGAATCTACGAGCAGTACTTC.

The chain has TRBV18 and TRBJ2-1; D perhaps matches TRBD2 (6 bases). There are 16 residues in the CDR3. Germline CDR1 reads KGHSH; CDR2 reads LQKENI. V was trimmed by 5 bases and J by 0 bases, leaving 14 bases between them. The CDR3 loop reads CASSFLAESSYNEQFF. In nucleotides, the CDR3 is TGTGCCAGCTCATTCTTAGCGGAAAGCTCCTACAATGAGCAGTTCTTC.

J is TRBJ1-4 and V is TRBV19, with D maybe TRBD1 (5 bases). Trimming took off 10 bases at V and 8 bases at J, with 26 bases between the two ends. The CDR3 spans 16 residues. Germline lookup yields CDR1 LNHDA and CDR2 SQIVND (reference sequence). CDR3 DNA sequence: TGTGCCACCTCAAATCGGGAGGGGCGATTGGGGGAAAAACTGTTTTTT. Residues: CATSNREGRLGEKLFF.

This rearrangement joins TRBV11-2 to TRBJ2-7, with 10 bases lining up with TRBD2. In germline, CDR1 is SGHAT, CDR2 FQNNGV. This CDR3 has 19 residues. Losses at the gene ends were 5 bases for V and 0 bases for J; bases not matched to a gene: 16. CDR3 residues: CASSPLTSGPTWVSYEQYF. CDR3 nucleotides: TGTGCCAGCAGCCCATTGACTAGCGGGCCTACTTGGGTCTCCTACGAGCAGTACTTC.

This chain joins TRBV27 and TRBJ2-1; 8 bases map to TRBD1. This CDR3 has 15 amino acids. From germline, CDR1 is MNHEY and CDR2 SMNVEV (reference sequence). The ends lost 2 bases at V and 3 bases at J; junction bases unmatched: 3. Written as DNA, the CDR3 is TGTGCCAGCAGTTTAGGGACAGGCCTCTACAATGAGCAGTTCTTC. It specifies CASSLGTGLYNEQFF.

This rearrangement joins TRBV7-8 to TRBJ2-5, with D perhaps given as TRBD1 or TRBD2 (5 bases each). The length of the CDR3 is 16 residues. The germline V and J ends were trimmed by 5 bases and 2 bases, with 18 bases remaining between them. Germline CDR1 is SGHVS and CDR2 is FQNEAQ. CDR3 sequence: CASSPRDHFSQETQYF. CDR3 in DNA: TGTGCCAGCAGCCCCAGGGACCATTTTTCACAAGAGACCCAGTACTTC.

V is TRBV2 and J is TRBJ2-5, with a tentative D call TRBD1 (6 bases). Trimming removed 6 bases from V and 1 base from J, with 12 bases in between. CDR3 length: 14 amino acids. Germline assignment: CDR1 SNHLY and CDR2 FYNNEI. CDR3 residues: CASSPRDIQETQYF. The DNA for the CDR3 is TGTGCCAGCAGCCCCCGGGACATCCAAGAGACCCAGTACTTC.

The V and J genes are TRBV6-6 and TRBJ2-7; weak D call: TRBD2 (6 bases). The germline V and J ends were trimmed by 2 bases and 5 bases, with 13 bases remaining between them. The CDR3 runs to 14 residues. Looked up from germline, CDR1 is MNHNY and CDR2 is SVGAGI (reference sequence). The CDR3 spells CASSYRERLDEQYF. In DNA form, the CDR3 reads TGTGCCAGCAGTTACCGGGAGAGGTTGGACGAGCAGTACTTC.

The chain links TRBV2 to TRBJ2-1; TRBD2 matches at 11 bases. Germline lookup yields CDR1 SNHLY and CDR2 FYNNEI. The CDR3 sequence is 15 residues long. The V segment lost 5 bases and the J segment 8 bases; nucleotides outside the gene matches: 8. The CDR3 region has the DNA TGTGCCAGCAGTCCGTTAGCGGGAGGGCCCGATGAGCAGTTCTTC. Translated: CASSPLAGGPDEQFF.

CDR3 sequence reads: CASSGGRQNIQYF. In DNA, the CDR3 is TGTGCCAGCAGCGGTGGACGGCAAAACATTCAGTACTTC. The J gene is TRBJ2-4, the V gene TRBV7-8, with D unclear. With 5 bases removed from V and 5 bases from J, the gap between germline ends came to 10 bases. Germline CDR1 reads SGHVS; CDR2 reads FQNEAQ. The CDR3 is made up of 13 amino acids.

The chain couples TRBV15 to TRBJ2-7; maybe TRBD1 (6 bases). Deletions cut 0 bases from V and 2 bases from J, with 14 bases between. The germline V gene encodes CDR1 LNHNV and CDR2 YYDKDF (reference sequence). This CDR3 comprises 16 residues. CDR3 in amino acids: CATSRDSTGITYEQYF. CDR3 nucleotide sequence: TGTGCCACCAGCAGAGATTCTACAGGGATTACCTACGAGCAGTACTTC. Drawing the rest from reference TRBV15 and TRBJ2-7, the complete variable domain is DAMVIQNPRYQVTQFGKPVTLSCSQTLNHNVMYWYQQKSSQAPKLLFHYYDKDFNNEADTPDNFQSRRPNTSFCFLDIRSPGLGDTAMYLCATSRDSTGITYEQYFGPGTRLTVT.

The chain employs TRBV29-1 and TRBJ2-5, with D perhaps TRBD1 (5 bases). From germline, CDR1 is SQVTM and CDR2 ANQGSEA. Trimming cost V 6 bases and J 0 bases, with 11 bases left between them. The CDR3 spans 13 residues. In DNA, the CDR3 is TGCAGCGTGGGGCAGGGATACCAAGAGACCCAGTACTTC. It translates to CSVGQGYQETQYF.

The table lists this clone with a few counts. The chain joins TRBV9 to TRBJ2-7, with TRBD2 as a possible D gene (7 bases). The germline V gene encodes CDR1 SGDLS and CDR2 YYNGEE. With 4 bases removed from V and 7 bases from J, the gap between germline ends came to 24 bases. The CDR3 has 16 residues. CDR3 amino acids: CASSPGGGGGLGEQYF. In nucleotides, the CDR3 is TGTGCCAGCAGCCCTGGGGGAGGGGGAGGTCTAGGTGAGCAGTACTTC.

This chain links TRBV11-3 with TRBJ1-3; the D gene is possibly TRBD1 (5 bases). The ends were cut back, 5 bases at V and 0 bases at J, with 17 bases in the middle. Germline lookup yields CDR1 SGHNT and CDR2 YENEEA. This CDR3 comprises 17 residues. CDR3 sequence: CASSHPRQGTSGNTIYF. The CDR3 nucleotides read TGTGCCAGCAGCCACCCTCGCCAGGGAACCTCTGGAAACACCATATATTTT.

The chain has TRBV11-3 and TRBJ2-7; TRBD1 matches at 12 bases. The ends lost 3 bases at V and 4 bases at J; junction bases unmatched: 7. The germline V gene encodes CDR1 SGHNT and CDR2 YENEEA. The CDR3 extends over 16 amino acids. The CDR3, as DNA: TGTGCCAGCAGCTTTAGCCGGGACAGGGGGCTTTACGAGCAGTACTTC. Protein sequence: CASSFSRDRGLYEQYF.